The 20 T cell receptor beta chains listed next were all sequenced from one sample in a study of CD8+ T cells in alopecia areata. Extracted RNA was reverse transcribed, and the resulting cDNA served as sequencing template. Libraries were prepared by immunoSEQ multiplex PCR; TCRdb keeps only in-frame clonotypes and omits some of them. The sample is made up of over 100,000 clones, none counted only once. The sequenced sample was lesional skin. The receptors derive from a C3H/HeJ mouse with alopecia areata. The mice in this strain carry MHC haplotype H2-k.

As for this clone: Genes and germline come from the mouse. The read halts 4 residues ahead of the CDR3 end, with the missing end drawn from the germline J gene. The rearrangement links TRBV13-3 to TRBJ2-2; D is possibly TRBD2 (5 bases). Germline CDR1 is NNHDY and CDR2 is SYVADS. V was pared by 0 bases and J by 1 base, with 7 bases between. This CDR3 contains 15 residues. Incomplete CDR3 DNA: TGTGCCAGCAGTGATGTGCTGGGAAACACCGGG. This encodes CASSDVLGNTG. The entire CDR3 sequence reads CASSDVLGNTGQLYF.

This clone occurred a few times. The germline and genes are mouse ones. The read finishes 4 residues shy of the CDR3 end, and the germline J gene is used to complete it. The V call is TRBV17, the J call TRBJ2-3; TRBD2 might be the D (6 bases). CDR1 and CDR2 (germline): MNHDT, YYDKIL. The CDR3 has 15 amino acids. Between the trimmed V and J ends, which lost 5 bases and 1 base, there was a span of 13 bases. This CDR3 is CASSSGLTGAETLYF. The DNA read from the CDR3 is TGTGCTAGCAGTTCCGGACTGACGGGTGCAGAA.

Turning to this clone: All gene names here are mouse names. The read ends 4 residues early relative to the CDR3; the germline J gene fills the gap. The chain employs TRBV13-3 and TRBJ2-5; 11 bases align to TRBD1. Germline CDR1 reads NNHDY; CDR2 reads SYVADS. The CDR3 runs 15 residues. V was pared by 6 bases and J by 2 bases, with 5 bases of the junction left unmatched. CDR3 DNA, as far as it was read: TGTGCCAGCAAGCCGGGACAGGGGGTCCAAGAC. Encoded protein: CASKPGQGVQD. The entire CDR3 reads CASKPGQGVQDTQYF.

Notes on this clone: Gene names are mouse gene names. The read finishes 4 residues shy of the CDR3 end, and the germline J gene is used to complete it. This sequence joins TRBV19 and TRBJ2-1, with TRBD2 identical over 8 bases. After removal of 0 bases from V and 5 bases from J, the junction contained 1 base not matched to a gene. Germline V gene sequence: CDR1 FNHDT, CDR2 SITEND (reference sequence). The CDR3 has 14 amino acids. CDR3 in amino acids: CASSIAGGNAEQFF. The CDR3 bases that were read are TGTGCCAGCAGTATAGCTGGGGGGAATGCT. The full variable domain, rest sourced from reference TRBV19 and TRBJ2-1, is GGIITQTPKFLIGQEGQKLTLKCQQNFNHDTMYWYRQDSGKGLRLIYYSITENDLQKGDLSEGYDASREKKSSFSLTVTSAQKNEMAVFLCASSIAGGNAEQFFGPGTRLTVL.

This clone was detected ten times or more. Gene names are the mouse ones. With the read ending 4 residues before the CDR3 end, the germline J gene is used to fill in that end. The V and J genes are TRBV19 and TRBJ2-7, with D maybe TRBD1 (5 bases). The CDR3 loop spans 15 amino acids. The germline CDR1 and CDR2 sequences are FNHDT and SITEND (reference sequence). V was shortened by 0 bases and J by 0 bases, with 10 bases between the two germline ends. CDR3 amino acids: CASSIEGRSSYEQYF. CDR3 bases read: TGTGCCAGCAGTATAGAGGGGAGGAGCTCCTAT.

On this clone itself: All gene names here are mouse names. Read sequence stops 4 residues before the CDR3 end, and the germline J gene provides the missing end. The rearrangement joins TRBV19 to TRBJ1-4; maybe TRBD1 (6 bases). There are 15 residues in the CDR3. Germline CDR1 FNHDT, CDR2 SITEND (reference sequence). V gave up 4 bases and J gave up 3 bases, with 13 bases separating them. CDR3 bases read: TGTGCCAGCAGTCCCCGTACAGGGCCCAACGAA. The encoded protein is CASSPRTGPNE. The whole CDR3 region reads CASSPRTGPNERLFF.

With respect to this clone: The protein TCRdb lists differs from the translation of the DNA at residue 12; the protein given here is translated from the DNA itself. Gene names and germline match the mouse. The observed sequence ends 3 residues before the CDR3 terminus, with the missing tail filled in from the germline J gene. The chain carries TRBV13-3 and TRBJ1-3; TRBD1 is a possible D gene (5 bases). V dropped 0 bases and J dropped 2 bases, with 9 bases sitting between them. The germline V gene has CDR1 NNHDY and CDR2 SYVADS. The CDR3 covers 15 residues. The DNA read from the CDR3 is TGTGCCAGCAGTGATGTCAGGGAGGCTGGAAATACG. It specifies CASSDVREAGNT. The whole CDR3 protein is CASSDVREAGNTLYF.

This clone was counted a few times. The germline gene is not matched at one end of the junction; a read error may be the cause. The gene symbols are mouse symbols. The sequence runs out 4 residues before the end of the CDR3; the remainder is reconstructed from the germline J gene. The chain couples TRBV1 to TRBJ1-4, with 9 positions matching TRBD1. CDR1 NSQYPW and CDR2 LRSPGD come from the germline V gene (reference sequence). The CDR3 has 15 residues. CDR3 DNA, as far as it was read: TGCCCCTGCAGTACTCGACAGGGGGGCCACGAA. This encodes CPCSTRQGGHE. The full CDR3 is CPCSTRQGGHERLFF.

On this clone itself: The gene names given are mouse names. The CDR3 end lies 4 residues beyond the end of the read and is filled in from the germline J gene. The chain employs TRBV19 and TRBJ2-7; TRBD1 aligns across 8 bases. This CDR3 comprises 15 residues. Germline CDR1 reads FNHDT; CDR2 reads SITEND (reference sequence). The part of the CDR3 DNA that was read is TGTGCCAGCAGTATAGGCAGGGGGCGCGAAGAT. Translating it yields CASSIGRGRED. The full-length CDR3 reads as CASSIGRGREDEQYF.

Notes on this clone: Mouse gene names and germline throughout. The CDR3 extends 4 residues past the end of the read, so its final part is completed from the germline J gene. This chain joins TRBV1 and TRBJ2-4; 8 bases are a match to TRBD1. CDR3 size: 14 residues. CDR1 is NSQYPW and CDR2 is LRSPGD in the germline V gene (reference sequence). CDR3 amino acids: CTCSANRGRNTLYF. CDR3 DNA (partial): TGCACCTGCAGTGCAAACAGGGGGAGGAAC.

Comments on this clone: Mouse gene names apply. The CDR3 is cut off 4 residues early in the read; its end comes from the germline J gene. The chain carries TRBV13-3 and TRBJ2-7, with D possibly being TRBD1 (6 bases). Germline V lookup: CDR1 NNHDY, CDR2 SYVADS. With 5 bases removed from V and 0 bases from J, the gap between germline ends came to 18 bases. The CDR3 consists of 16 residues. The CDR3 is CASSPGQLRSSYEQYF. The sequenced part of the CDR3 DNA is TGTGCCAGCAGCCCCGGACAGTTAAGGAGCTCCTAT.

A word on this clone: The gene names here belong to mouse. With the read ending 4 residues before the CDR3 end, the germline J gene is used to fill in that end. This sequence joins TRBV13-3 and TRBJ2-7; 11 nucleotides line up with TRBD2. CDR1 and CDR2 from the germline V gene are NNHDY and SYVADS. The CDR3 is 15 residues long. Losses at the gene ends were 5 bases for V and 0 bases for J; bases not matched to a gene: 4. CDR3 amino acids: CASRMTGGDSYEQYF. CDR3 DNA (partial): TGTGCCAGCAGAATGACTGGGGGGGACTCCTAT.

Worth noting for this clone: Germline and genes here are mouse. The read falls 4 residues short of the CDR3 end, and the missing part is taken from the germline J gene. The chain employs TRBV1 and TRBJ2-5; D may be TRBD1 (5 bases). In germline, CDR1 is NSQYPW, CDR2 LRSPGD (reference sequence). There are 14 residues in the CDR3. CDR3 bases read: TGCACCTGCAGTGCAGTCCAGGGCGAAGAC. Translating it yields CTCSAVQGED. The CDR3, in full, reads CTCSAVQGEDTQYF.

Comment on this clone: All gene names here are mouse names. With the read ending 4 residues before the CDR3 end, the germline J gene is used to fill in that end. The rearrangement joins TRBV19 to TRBJ2-7, with 10 bases matching TRBD1. Germline loops: CDR1 FNHDT, CDR2 SITEND (reference sequence). CDR3 size: 13 residues. CDR3 protein: CASTKDRGYEQYF. Incomplete CDR3 DNA: TGTGCCAGCACCAAGGACAGGGGGTAT.

This clone was seen only a few times. Mouse gene names apply. The observed sequence ends 4 residues before the CDR3 terminus, with the missing tail filled in from the germline J gene. The chain links TRBV1 to TRBJ2-2, with 11 bases fitting TRBD2. Trimming cost V 3 bases and J 2 bases; bases outside gene matches: 5. Germline values: CDR1 NSQYPW, CDR2 LRSPGD (reference sequence). The CDR3 covers 17 residues. The CDR3 DNA, read in part, is TGCACCTGCAGTGCCCTCCGGGACTGGGGGAACACCGGG. Its translation: CTCSALRDWGNTG. The whole CDR3 protein reads CTCSALRDWGNTGQLYF.

This clone occurred a few times. Gene names are mouse gene names. The CDR3 is cut off 4 residues early in the read; its end comes from the germline J gene. V usage is TRBV17 and J usage is TRBJ2-5; 8 positions agree with TRBD1. In germline, CDR1 is MNHDT, CDR2 YYDKIL. The CDR3 has 14 amino acids. CDR3: CASSRTGEGDTQYF. The DNA read from the CDR3 is TGTGCTAGCAGTAGGACAGGGGAGGGAGAC.

Worth noting for this clone: The germline and genes are mouse ones. The read ends 4 residues shy of where the CDR3 ends; the end is completed using the germline J gene. The chain combines TRBV13-3 with TRBJ2-5; 9 nucleotides align to TRBD1. With V trimmed by 2 bases and J by 3 bases, 7 bases remained unmatched. The germline V gene encodes CDR1 NNHDY and CDR2 SYVADS. The CDR3 spans 16 residues. The CDR3 DNA, read in part, is TGTGCCAGCAGTGAACAGGGGGCAGGGGGACAAGAC. This gives the protein CASSEQGAGGQD. The complete CDR3 protein is CASSEQGAGGQDTQYF.

Turning to this clone: Each gene name is a mouse one. This CDR3 is CASSGGGADTGQLYF. CDR3 bases read: TGTGCCAGCAGTGGGGGGGGCGCCGACACCGGG. J is TRBJ2-2 and V is TRBV13-3; 8 bases are shared with TRBD2. The read is 4 residues too short to cover the CDR3 end, so that end is filled in from the germline J gene. Germline CDR1 NNHDY, CDR2 SYVADS. The CDR3 extends over 15 amino acids. Trimming cost V 3 bases and J 3 bases; bases outside gene matches: 4.

This clone was counted between two and nine times. All gene names here are mouse names. From the germline J gene comes the end of the CDR3, since the read stops 4 residues before it. V usage is TRBV19 and J usage is TRBJ2-1; D is possibly TRBD1 (6 bases). The CDR3 consists of 13 residues. Germline V CDR1 and CDR2: FNHDT, SITEND (reference sequence). CDR3 bases read: TGTGCCAGCAGTATGAGAGGGGGAGCT. This sequence encodes CASSMRGGA. The complete CDR3 reads CASSMRGGAEQFF.

With regard to this clone: Germline and genes: mouse. The DNA ends 4 residues before the CDR3 does, and the rest of the CDR3 is filled in from the germline J gene. The chain recombines TRBV13-3 with TRBJ2-2; 10 positions agree with TRBD2. Germline-derived CDR1 and CDR2 are NNHDY and SYVADS. The CDR3 runs 16 residues. The V segment lost 4 bases and the J segment 0 bases; nucleotides outside the gene matches: 3. CDR3 residues: CASSTDWGANTGQLYF. Partial CDR3 DNA: TGTGCCAGCAGTACCGACTGGGGGGCAAACACCGGG.